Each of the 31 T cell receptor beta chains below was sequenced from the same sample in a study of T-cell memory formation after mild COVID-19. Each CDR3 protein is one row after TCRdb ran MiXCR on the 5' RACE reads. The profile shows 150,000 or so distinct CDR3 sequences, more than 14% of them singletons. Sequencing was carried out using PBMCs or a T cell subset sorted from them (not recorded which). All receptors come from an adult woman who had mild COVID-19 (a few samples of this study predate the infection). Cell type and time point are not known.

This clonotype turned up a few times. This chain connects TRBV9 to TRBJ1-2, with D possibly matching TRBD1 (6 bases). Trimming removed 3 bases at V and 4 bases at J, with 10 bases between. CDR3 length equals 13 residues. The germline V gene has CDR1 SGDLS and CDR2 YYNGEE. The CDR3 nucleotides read TGTGCCAGCAGCGCGGGACATTTCTATGGCTACACCTTC. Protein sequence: CASSAGHFYGYTF.

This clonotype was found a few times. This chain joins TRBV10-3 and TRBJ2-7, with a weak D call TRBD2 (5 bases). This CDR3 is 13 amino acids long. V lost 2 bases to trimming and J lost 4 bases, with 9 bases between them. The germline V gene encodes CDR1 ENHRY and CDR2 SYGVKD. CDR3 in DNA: TGTGCCATCAGTGAGGTAGGAGGTTACGAGCAGTACTTC. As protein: CAISEVGGYEQYF.

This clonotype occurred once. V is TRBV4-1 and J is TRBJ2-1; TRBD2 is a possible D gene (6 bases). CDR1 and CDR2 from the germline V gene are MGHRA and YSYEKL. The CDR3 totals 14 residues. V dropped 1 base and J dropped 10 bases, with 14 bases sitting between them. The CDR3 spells CASSQGQRVAEQFF. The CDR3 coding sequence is TGCGCCAGCAGCCAAGGGCAGCGGGTGGCCGAGCAGTTCTTC.

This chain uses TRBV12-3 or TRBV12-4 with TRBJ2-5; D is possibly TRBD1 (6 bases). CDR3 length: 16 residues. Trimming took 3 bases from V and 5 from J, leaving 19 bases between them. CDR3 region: CASSFPGRRGWETQYF. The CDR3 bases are TGTGCCAGCAGTTTTCCAGGACGAAGGGGGTGGGAGACCCAGTACTTC.

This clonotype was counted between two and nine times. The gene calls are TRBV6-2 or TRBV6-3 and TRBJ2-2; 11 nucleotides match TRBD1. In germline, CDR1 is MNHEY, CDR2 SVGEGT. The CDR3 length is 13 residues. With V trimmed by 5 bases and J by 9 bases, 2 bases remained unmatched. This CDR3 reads CASSRTGGWELFF. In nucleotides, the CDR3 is TGTGCCAGCAGTCGGACAGGGGGCTGGGAGCTGTTTTTT.

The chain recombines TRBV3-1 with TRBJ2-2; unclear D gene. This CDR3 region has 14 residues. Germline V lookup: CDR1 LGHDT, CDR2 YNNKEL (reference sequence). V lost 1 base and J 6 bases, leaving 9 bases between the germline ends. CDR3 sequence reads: CASSQVMTAGELFF. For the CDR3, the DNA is TGTGCCAGCAGCCAAGTAATGACGGCCGGGGAGCTGTTTTTT.

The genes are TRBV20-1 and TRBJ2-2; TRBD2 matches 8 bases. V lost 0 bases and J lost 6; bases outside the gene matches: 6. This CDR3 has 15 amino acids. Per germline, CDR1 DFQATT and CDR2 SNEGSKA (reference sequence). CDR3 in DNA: TGCAGTGCTAGAGATCACCGGGGGGGTCCCGGGGAGCTGTTTTTT. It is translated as CSARDHRGGPGELFF.

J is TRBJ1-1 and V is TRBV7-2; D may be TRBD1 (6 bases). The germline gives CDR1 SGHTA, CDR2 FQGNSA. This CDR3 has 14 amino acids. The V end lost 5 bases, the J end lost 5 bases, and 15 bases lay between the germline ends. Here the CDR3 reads CASSRRRGNTEAFF. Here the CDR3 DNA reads TGTGCCAGCAGCCGCCGCAGGGGAAATACTGAAGCTTTCTTT.

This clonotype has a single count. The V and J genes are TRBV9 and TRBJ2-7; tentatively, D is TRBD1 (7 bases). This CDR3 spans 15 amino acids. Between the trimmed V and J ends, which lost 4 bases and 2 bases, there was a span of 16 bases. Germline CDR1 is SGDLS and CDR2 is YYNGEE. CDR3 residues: CASSPTGQRAYEQYF. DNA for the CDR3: TGTGCCAGCAGCCCGACGGGACAGCGGGCCTACGAGCAGTACTTC.

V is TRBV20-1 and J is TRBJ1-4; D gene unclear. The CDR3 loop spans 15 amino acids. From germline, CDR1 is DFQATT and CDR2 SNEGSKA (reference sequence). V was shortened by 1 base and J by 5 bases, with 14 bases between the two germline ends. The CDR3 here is CSARAAIEQNEKLFF. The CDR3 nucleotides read TGCAGTGCTAGAGCGGCGATTGAGCAAAATGAAAAACTGTTTTTT.

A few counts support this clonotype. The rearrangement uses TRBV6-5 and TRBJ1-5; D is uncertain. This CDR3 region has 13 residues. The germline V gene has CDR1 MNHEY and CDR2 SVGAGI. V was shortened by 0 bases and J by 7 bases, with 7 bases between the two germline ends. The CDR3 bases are TGTGCCAGCAGTTACTCTTCCTGGCAGCCCCAGCATTTT. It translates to CASSYSSWQPQHF.

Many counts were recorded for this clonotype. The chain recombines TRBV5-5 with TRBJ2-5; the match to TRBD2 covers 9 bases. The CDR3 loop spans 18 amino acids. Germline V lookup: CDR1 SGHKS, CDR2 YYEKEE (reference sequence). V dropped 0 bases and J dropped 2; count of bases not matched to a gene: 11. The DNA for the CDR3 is TGTGCCAGCAGCTTGGTGGGACTAGCTTTGTTGCGGCAAGAGACCCAGTACTTC. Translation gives CASSLVGLALLRQETQYF. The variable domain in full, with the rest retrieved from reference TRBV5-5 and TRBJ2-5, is DAGVTQSPTHLIKTRGQQVTLRCSPISGHKSVSWYQQVLGQGPQFIFQYYEKEERGRGNFPDRFSARQFPNYSSELNVNALLLGDSALYLCASSLVGLALLRQETQYFGPGTRLLVL.

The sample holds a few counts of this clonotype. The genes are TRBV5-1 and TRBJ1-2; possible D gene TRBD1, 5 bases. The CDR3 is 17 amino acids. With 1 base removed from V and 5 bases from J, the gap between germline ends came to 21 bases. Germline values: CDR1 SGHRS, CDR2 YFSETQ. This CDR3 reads CASSLWQGGTSGYGYTF. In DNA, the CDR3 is TGCGCCAGCAGCTTGTGGCAGGGAGGGACTTCGGGTTATGGCTACACCTTC.

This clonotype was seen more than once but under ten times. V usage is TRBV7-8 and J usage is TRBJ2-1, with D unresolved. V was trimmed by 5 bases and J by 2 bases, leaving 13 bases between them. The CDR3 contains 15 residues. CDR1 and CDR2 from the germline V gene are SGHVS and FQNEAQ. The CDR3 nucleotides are TGTGCCAGCAGCCAGGCACGGGTTACCTACAATGAGCAGTTCTTC. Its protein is CASSQARVTYNEQFF. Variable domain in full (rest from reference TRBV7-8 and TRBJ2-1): GAGVSQSPRYKVAKRGQDVALRCDPISGHVSLFWYQQALGQGPEFLTYFQNEAQLDKSGLPSDRFFAERPEGSVSTLKIQRTQQEDSAVYLCASSQARVTYNEQFFGPGTRLTVL.

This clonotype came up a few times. Here the CDR3 reads CASSPRTGTNTGELFF. The DNA for the CDR3 is TGTGCCAGCTCACCTAGGACAGGGACGAACACCGGGGAGCTGTTTTTT. The chain combines TRBV18 with TRBJ2-2; 8 nucleotides match TRBD1. Losses at the gene ends were 3 bases for V and 0 bases for J; bases not matched to a gene: 3. CDR3 length: 16 residues. Germline lookup yields CDR1 KGHSH and CDR2 LQKENI.

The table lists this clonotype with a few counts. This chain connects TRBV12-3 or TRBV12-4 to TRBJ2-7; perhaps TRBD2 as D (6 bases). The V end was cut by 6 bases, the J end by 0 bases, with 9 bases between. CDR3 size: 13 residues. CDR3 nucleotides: TGTGCCAGCAGGCGGGACTTCTCCTACGAGCAGTACTTC. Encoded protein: CASRRDFSYEQYF.

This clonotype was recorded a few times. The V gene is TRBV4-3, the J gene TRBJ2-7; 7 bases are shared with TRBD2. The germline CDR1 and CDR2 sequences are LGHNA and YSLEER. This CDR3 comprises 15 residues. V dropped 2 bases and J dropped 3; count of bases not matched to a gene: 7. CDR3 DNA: TGCGCCAGCAGCCAATCCGGAGCGGGAAACTACGAGCAGTACTTC. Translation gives CASSQSGAGNYEQYF.

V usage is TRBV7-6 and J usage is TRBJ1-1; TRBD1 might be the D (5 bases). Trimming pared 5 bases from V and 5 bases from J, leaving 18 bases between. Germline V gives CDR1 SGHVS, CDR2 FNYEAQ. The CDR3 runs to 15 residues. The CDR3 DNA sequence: TGTGCCAGCAGCCCGAGCCTTGACAGAGCTACTGAAGCTTTCTTT. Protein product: CASSPSLDRATEAFF.

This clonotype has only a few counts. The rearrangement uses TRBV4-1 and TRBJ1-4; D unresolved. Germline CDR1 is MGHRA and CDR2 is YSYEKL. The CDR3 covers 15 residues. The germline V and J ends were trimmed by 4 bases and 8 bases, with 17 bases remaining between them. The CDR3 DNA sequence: TGCGCCAGCAGCCGCAAACCGGCGGGGTTGGAAAAACTGTTTTTT. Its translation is CASSRKPAGLEKLFF.

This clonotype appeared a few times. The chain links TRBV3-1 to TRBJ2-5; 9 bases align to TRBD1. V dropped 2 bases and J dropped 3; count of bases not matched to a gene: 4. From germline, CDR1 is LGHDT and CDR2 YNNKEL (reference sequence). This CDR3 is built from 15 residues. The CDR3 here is CASSQMGQGKETQYF. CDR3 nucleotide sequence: TGTGCCAGCAGCCAAATGGGACAGGGAAAAGAGACCCAGTACTTC.

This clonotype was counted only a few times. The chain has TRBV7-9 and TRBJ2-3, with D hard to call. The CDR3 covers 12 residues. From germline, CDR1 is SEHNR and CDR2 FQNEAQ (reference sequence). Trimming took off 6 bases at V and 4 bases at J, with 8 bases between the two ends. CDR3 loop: CASRPKADTQYF. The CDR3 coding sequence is TGTGCCAGCAGGCCTAAGGCAGATACGCAGTATTTT. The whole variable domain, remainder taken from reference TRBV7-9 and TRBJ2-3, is DTGVSQNPRHKITKRGQNVTFRCDPISEHNRLYWYRQTLGQGPEFLTYFQNEAQLEKSRLLSDRFSAERPKGSFSTLEIQRTEQGDSAMYLCASRPKADTQYFGPGTRLTVL.

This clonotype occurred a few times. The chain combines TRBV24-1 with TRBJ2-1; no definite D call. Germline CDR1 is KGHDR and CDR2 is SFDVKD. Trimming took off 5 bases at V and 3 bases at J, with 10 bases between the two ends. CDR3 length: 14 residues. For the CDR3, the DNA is TGTGCCACCAGTGGGGATCCTTACTACAATGAGCAGTTCTTC. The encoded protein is CATSGDPYYNEQFF.

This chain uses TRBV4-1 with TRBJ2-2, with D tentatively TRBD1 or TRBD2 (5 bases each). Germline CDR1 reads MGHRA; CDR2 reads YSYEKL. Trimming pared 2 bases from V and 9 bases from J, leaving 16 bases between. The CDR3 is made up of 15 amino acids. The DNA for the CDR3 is TGCGCCAGCAGCCAACAGGGTTCTTCTAGCTGGGAGCTGTTTTTT. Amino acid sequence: CASSQQGSSSWELFF.

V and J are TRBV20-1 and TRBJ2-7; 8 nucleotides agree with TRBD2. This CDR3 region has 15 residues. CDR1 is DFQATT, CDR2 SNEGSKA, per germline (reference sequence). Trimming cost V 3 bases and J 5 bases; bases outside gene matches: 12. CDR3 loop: CSARVPGLVGNEQYF. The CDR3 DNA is TGCAGTGCTAGGGTCCCGGGACTAGTCGGCAACGAGCAGTACTTC.

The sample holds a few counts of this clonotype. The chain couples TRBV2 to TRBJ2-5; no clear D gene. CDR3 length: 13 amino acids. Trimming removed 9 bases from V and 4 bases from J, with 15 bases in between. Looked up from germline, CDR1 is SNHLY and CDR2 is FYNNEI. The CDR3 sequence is CASASRMRETQYF. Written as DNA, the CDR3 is TGTGCCAGTGCCTCTCGAATGCGAGAGACCCAGTACTTC.

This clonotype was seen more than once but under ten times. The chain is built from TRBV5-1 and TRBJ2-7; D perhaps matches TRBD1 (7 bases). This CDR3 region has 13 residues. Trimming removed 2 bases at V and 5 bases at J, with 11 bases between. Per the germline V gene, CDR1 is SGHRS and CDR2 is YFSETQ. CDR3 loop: CASSFAGGNEQYF. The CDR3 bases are TGCGCCAGCAGCTTTGCAGGGGGGAACGAGCAGTACTTC. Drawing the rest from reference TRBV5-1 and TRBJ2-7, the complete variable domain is KAGVTQTPRYLIKTRGQQVTLSCSPISGHRSVSWYQQTPGQGLQFLFEYFSETQRNKGNFPGRFSGRQFSNSRSEMNVSTLELGDSALYLCASSFAGGNEQYFGPGTRLTVT.

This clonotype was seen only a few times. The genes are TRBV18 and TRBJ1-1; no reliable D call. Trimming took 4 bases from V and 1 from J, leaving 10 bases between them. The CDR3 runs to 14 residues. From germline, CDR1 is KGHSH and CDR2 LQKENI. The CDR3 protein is CASSLSGRNTEAFF. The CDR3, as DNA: TGTGCCAGCTCACTGTCGGGGAGGAACACTGAAGCTTTCTTT.

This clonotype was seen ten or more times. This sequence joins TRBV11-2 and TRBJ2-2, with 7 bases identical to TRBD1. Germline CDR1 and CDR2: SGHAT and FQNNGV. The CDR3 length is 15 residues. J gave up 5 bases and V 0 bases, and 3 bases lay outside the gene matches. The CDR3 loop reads CASSLERGRTGELFF. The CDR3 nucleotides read TGTGCCAGCAGCTTAGAAAGGGGGCGTACCGGGGAGCTGTTTTTT.

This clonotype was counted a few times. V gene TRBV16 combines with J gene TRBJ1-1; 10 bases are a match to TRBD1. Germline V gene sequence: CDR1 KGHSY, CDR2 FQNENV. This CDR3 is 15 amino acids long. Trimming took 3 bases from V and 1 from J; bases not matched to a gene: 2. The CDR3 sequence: CASSQGQGKNTEAFF. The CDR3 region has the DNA TGTGCCAGCAGCCAGGGACAGGGGAAGAACACTGAAGCTTTCTTT.

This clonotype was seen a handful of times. As DNA, the CDR3 is TGTGCCAGCAGCTTAGACGCTAATTCACCCCTCCACTTT. Its protein product is CASSLDANSPLHF. The gene calls are TRBV11-2 and TRBJ1-6, with unresolved D. The germline gives CDR1 SGHAT, CDR2 FQNNGV. The V end lost 0 bases, the J end lost 6 bases, and 3 bases lay between the germline ends. The CDR3 consists of 13 residues. Combining the CDR3 with reference TRBV11-2 and TRBJ1-6 gives the whole variable domain EAGVAQSPRYKIIEKRQSVAFWCNPISGHATLYWYQQILGQGPKLLIQFQNNGVVDDSQLPKDRFSAERLKGVDSTLKIQPAKLEDSAVYLCASSLDANSPLHFGNGTRLTVT.

CDR3 protein: CSAKRQETQYF. CDR3 nucleotides: TGCAGTGCTAAAAGGCAAGAGACCCAGTACTTC. The chain recombines TRBV20-1 with TRBJ2-5; D gene ambiguous. The CDR3 runs to 11 residues. CDR1 and CDR2 (germline): DFQATT, SNEGSKA (reference sequence). V was pared by 4 bases and J by 2 bases, with 5 bases between.